The clone carrying this T cell receptor (beta chain) was detected many times. Its antigen is not identified. This entry comes from a study of T cells after yellow fever vaccination. Study findings and constraints: CD4 and CD8 compartments shared a small share of clonotypes.

The CDR3 runs to 14 residues. Germline V gene lookup returns CDR1 SNHLY and CDR2 FYNNEI. Trimming removed 5 bases from V and 0 bases from J, with 7 bases in between. By 5'RACE template switching, TCR cDNA was produced, with a universal primer site and UMIs added in the process. One entry per CDR3 protein, called by TCRdb with MiXCR from the 5' RACE reads. The table has 250,000 to 300,000 distinct CDR3 sequences, about 5% seen once. The clonotype comes from a man between 18 and 29 years old who received the YFV17D yellow fever vaccine. The rearrangement joins TRBV2 to TRBJ2-2, with D maybe TRBD2 (5 bases). Sample: CD4+ T cells sorted from PBMCs, taken on the day of the yellow fever booster vaccination. CDR3 amino acids: CASSQLANTGELFF. The CDR3 nucleotides are TGTGCCAGCAGTCAACTAGCGAACACCGGGGAGCTGTTTTTT.